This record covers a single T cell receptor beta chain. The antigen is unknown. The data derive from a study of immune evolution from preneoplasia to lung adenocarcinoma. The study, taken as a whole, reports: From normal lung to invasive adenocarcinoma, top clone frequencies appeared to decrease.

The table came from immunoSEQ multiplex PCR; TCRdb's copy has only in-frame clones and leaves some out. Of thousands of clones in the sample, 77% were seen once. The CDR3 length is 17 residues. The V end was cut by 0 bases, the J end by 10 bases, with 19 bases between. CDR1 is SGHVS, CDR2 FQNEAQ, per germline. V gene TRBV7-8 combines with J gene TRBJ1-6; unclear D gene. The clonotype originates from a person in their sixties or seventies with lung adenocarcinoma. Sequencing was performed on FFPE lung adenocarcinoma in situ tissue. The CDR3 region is CASSLANRAGLDSPLHF. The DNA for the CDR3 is TGTGCCAGCAGCTTAGCGAACCGGGCAGGTCTGGACTCACCCCTCCACTTT.